What follows is one TCR beta chain and its context. Its antigen is not known. CDR1 SGHRS and CDR2 YFSETQ come from the germline V gene. This CDR3 contains 14 residues. The V gene end was trimmed by 4 bases and the J gene end by 7 bases; junction bases not matched to a gene: 6. On the basis of clinical symptoms, serum thyroxine and TRAb, thyroid ultrasound and orbital computed tomography, diagnoses were made. Amplified TCR beta CDR3 regions derived from RNA transcripts. During a first-round RT-PCR of the TCR CDR3, the HTBI primer set was used. In TCRdb, the multiplex PCR reads were re-called with MiXCR into one record per CDR3 protein. Of roughly 510,000 distinct CDR3 sequences listed, roughly 20% are singletons. This specimen comes from a study of T cells in Graves' hyperthyroidism and ophthalmopathy. Study-wide results and caveats: Blood also held most thyroid clonotypes expanded beyond 0.001. The model's output predicted ophthalmopathy at a median of about 6.5 months prior to onset.

The TCR comes from a man aged 18 to 29 with Graves' hyperthyroidism. The rearrangement joins TRBV5-1 to TRBJ1-5; 9 bases line up with TRBD1. Sequencing used blood. The chain's CDR3 is CASSPTGGVQPQHF. In nucleotides, the CDR3 is TGCGCCAGCAGCCCGACAGGGGGGGTCCAGCCCCAGCATTTT.